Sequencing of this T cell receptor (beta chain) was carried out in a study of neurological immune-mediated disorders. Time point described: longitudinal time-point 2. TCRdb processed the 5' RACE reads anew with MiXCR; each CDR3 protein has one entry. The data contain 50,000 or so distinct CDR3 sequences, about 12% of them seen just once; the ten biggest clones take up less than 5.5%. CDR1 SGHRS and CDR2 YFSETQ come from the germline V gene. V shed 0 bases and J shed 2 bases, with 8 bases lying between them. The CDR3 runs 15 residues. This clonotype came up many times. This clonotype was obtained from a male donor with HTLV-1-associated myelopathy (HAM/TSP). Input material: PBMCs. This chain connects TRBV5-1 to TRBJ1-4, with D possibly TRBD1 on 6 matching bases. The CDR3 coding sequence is TGCGCCAGCAGCTTGGAGGGGGGGACTAATGAAAAACTGTTTTTT. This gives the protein CASSLEGGTNEKLFF.